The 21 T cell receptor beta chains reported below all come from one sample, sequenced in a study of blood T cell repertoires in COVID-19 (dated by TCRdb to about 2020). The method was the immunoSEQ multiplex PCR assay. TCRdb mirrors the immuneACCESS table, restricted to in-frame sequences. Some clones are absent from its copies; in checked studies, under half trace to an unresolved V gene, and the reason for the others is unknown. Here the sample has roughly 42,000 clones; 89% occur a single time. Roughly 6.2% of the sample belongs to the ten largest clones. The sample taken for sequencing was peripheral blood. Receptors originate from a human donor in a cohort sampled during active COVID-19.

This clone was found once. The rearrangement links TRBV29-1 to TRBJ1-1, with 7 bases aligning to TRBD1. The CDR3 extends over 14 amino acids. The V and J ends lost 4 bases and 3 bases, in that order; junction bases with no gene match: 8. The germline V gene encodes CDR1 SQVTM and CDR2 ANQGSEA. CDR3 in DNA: TGCAGCGTTGCCCGGGACAGCGTTGACACTGAAGCTTTCTTT. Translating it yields CSVARDSVDTEAFF.

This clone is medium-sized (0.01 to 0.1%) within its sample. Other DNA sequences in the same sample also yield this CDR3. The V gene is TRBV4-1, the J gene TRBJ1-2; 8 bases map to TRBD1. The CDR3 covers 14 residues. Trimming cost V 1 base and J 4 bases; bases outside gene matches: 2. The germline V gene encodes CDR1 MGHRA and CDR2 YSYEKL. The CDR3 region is CASSQGTGPYGYTF. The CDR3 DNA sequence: TGCGCCAGCAGCCAAGGGACAGGGCCCTATGGCTACACCTTC.

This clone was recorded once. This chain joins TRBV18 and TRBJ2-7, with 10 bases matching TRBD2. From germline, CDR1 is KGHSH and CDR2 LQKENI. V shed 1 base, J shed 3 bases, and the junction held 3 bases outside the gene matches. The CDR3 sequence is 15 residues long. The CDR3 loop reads CASSPQREGVYEQYF. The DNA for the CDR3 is TGTGCCAGCTCACCACAGCGGGAGGGCGTCTACGAGCAGTACTTC.

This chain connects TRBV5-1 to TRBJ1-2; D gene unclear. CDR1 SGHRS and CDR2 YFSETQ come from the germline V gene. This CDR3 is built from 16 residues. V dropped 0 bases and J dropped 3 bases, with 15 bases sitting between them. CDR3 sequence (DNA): TGCGCCAGCAGCTTGGTTTCTGGGCCTACCCACTATGGCTACACCTTC. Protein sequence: CASSLVSGPTHYGYTF.

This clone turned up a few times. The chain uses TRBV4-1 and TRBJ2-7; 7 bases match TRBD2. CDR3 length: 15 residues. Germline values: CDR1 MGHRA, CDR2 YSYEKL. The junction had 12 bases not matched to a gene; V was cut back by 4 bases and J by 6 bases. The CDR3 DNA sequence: TGCGCCAGCAGCCCCTTCGGAGGGACTATCGGCGAGCAGTACTTC. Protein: CASSPFGGTIGEQYF.

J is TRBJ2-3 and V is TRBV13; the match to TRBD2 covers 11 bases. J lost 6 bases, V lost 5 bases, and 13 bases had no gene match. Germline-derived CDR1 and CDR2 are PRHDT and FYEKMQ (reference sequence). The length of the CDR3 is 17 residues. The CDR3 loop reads CASSPRLAGPGGDTQYF. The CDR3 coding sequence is TGTGCCAGCAGCCCAAGACTAGCGGGGCCGGGGGGGGATACGCAGTATTTT. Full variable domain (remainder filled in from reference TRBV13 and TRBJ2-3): AAGVIQSPRHLIKEKRETATLKCYPIPRHDTVYWYQQGPGQDPQFLISFYEKMQSDKGSIPDRFSAQQFSDYHSELNMSSLELGDSALYFCASSPRLAGPGGDTQYFGPGTRLTVL.

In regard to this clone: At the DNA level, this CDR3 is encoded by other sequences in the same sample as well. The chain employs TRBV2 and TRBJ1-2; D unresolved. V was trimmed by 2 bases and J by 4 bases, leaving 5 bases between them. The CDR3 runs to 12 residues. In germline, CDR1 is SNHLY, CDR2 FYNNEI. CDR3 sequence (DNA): TGTGCCAGCAGTGAACGCAGCTATGGCTACACCTTC. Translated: CASSERSYGYTF.

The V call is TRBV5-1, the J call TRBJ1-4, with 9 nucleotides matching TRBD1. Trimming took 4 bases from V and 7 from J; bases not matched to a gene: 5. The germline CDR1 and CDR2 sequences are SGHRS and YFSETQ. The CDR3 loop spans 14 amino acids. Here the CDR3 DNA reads TGCGCCAGCAGCCAGACAGGGGGGGGTGAAAAACTGTTTTTT. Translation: CASSQTGGGEKLFF.

This CDR3 reads CSVLLDRGYEQYF. CDR3 sequence (DNA): TGCAGCGTTTTGCTAGACAGGGGCTACGAGCAGTACTTC. The gene calls are TRBV29-1 and TRBJ2-7; the match to TRBD1 covers 8 bases. V lost 5 bases and J lost 3; bases outside the gene matches: 6. The CDR3 has 13 amino acids. Looked up from germline, CDR1 is SQVTM and CDR2 is ANQGSEA.

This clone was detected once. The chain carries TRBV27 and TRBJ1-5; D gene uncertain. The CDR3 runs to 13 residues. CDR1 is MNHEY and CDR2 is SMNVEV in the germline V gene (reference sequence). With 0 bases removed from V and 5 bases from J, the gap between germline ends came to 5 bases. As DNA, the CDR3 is TGTGCCAGCAGTTTATCTCAATATCAGCCCCAGCATTTT. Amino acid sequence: CASSLSQYQPQHF.

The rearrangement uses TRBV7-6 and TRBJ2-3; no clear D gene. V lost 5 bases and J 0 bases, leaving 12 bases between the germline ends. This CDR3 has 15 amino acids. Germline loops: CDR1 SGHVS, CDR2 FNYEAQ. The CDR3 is CASSLRHSSTDTQYF. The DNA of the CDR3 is TGTGCCAGCAGCCTTCGGCACAGCAGCACAGATACGCAGTATTTT.

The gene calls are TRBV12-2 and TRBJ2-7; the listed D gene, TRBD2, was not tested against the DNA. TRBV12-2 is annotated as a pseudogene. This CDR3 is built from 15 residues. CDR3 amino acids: CASRLAGGGAFEQYF. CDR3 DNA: TGTGCAAGTCGCTTAGCGGGCGGGGGGGCCTTCGAGCAGTACTTC.

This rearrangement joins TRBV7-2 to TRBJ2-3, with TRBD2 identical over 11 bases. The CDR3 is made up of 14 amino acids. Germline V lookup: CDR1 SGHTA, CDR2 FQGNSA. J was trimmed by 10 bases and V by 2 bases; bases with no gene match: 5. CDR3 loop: CASSLLLAGAAQYF. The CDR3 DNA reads TGTGCCAGCAGCTTACTACTAGCGGGGGCGGCGCAGTATTTT. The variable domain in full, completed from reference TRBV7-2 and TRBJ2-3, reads GAGVSQSPSNKVTEKGKDVELRCDPISGHTALYWYRQSLGQGLEFLIYFQGNSAPDKSGLPSDRFSAERTGGSVSTLTIQRTQQEDSAVYLCASSLLLAGAAQYFGPGTRLTVL.

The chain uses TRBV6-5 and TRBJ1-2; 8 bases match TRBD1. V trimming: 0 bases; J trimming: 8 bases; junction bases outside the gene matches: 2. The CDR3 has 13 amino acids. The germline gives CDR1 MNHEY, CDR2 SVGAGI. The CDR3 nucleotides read TGTGCCAGCAGTTACTCACAGGGGGTGGGCTACACCTTC. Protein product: CASSYSQGVGYTF.

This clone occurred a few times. The CDR3 DNA reads TGTGCCAGCAGCTTAAAAGGGACTAGCGGGGGGATAGGGCAGTTCTTC. Protein sequence: CASSLKGTSGGIGQFF. This chain links TRBV7-8 with TRBJ2-1; 15 bases match TRBD2. CDR1 and CDR2 (germline): SGHVS, FQNEAQ. The V and J ends lost 2 bases and 12 bases, in that order; junction bases with no gene match: 8. This CDR3 is built from 16 residues.

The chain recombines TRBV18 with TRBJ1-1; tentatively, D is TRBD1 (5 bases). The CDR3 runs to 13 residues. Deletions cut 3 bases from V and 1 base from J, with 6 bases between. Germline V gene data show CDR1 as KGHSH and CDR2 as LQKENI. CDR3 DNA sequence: TGTGCCAGCTCACCGACAGAGAACACTGAAGCTTTCTTT. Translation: CASSPTENTEAFF.

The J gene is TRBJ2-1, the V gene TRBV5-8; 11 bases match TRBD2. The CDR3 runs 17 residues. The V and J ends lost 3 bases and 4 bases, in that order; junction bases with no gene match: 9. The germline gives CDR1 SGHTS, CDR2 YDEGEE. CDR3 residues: CASSSLAGGLIYNEQFF. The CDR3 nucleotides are TGTGCCAGCAGCTCCTTAGCGGGGGGGTTAATTTACAATGAGCAGTTCTTC.

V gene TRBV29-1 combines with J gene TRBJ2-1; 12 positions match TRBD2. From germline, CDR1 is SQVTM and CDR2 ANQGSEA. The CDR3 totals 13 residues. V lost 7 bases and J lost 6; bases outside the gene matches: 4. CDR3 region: CSASGRATNEQFF. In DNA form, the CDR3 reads TGCAGCGCTAGCGGGAGGGCCACCAATGAGCAGTTCTTC.

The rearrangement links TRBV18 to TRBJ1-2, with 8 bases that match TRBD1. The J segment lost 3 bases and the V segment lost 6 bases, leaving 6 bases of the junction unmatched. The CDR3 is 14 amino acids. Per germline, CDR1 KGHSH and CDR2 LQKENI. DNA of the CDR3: TGTGCCAGCTCTCCAGGGGGCAGCGACTATGGCTACACCTTC. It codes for CASSPGGSDYGYTF.

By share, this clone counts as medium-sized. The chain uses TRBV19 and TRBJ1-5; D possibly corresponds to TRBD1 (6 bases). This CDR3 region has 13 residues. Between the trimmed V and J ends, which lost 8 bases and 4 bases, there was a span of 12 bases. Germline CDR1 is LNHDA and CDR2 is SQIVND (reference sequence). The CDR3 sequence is CASSGQNNQPQHF. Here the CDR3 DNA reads TGTGCCAGTTCCGGACAGAATAATCAGCCCCAGCATTTT.

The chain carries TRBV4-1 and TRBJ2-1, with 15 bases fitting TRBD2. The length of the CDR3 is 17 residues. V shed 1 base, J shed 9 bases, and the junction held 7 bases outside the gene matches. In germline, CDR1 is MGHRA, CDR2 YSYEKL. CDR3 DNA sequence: TGCGCCAGCAGCCAAGGTGGACTAGCGGGAGGGGTGGGTGAGCAGTTCTTC. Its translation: CASSQGGLAGGVGEQFF.